This TCR beta chain originates from a study of post-analysis software for immune sequencing data. Study as a whole: Included among the disease courses, which were recorded for the cohort, were relapsing-remitting, secondary progressive and progressive-relapsing multiple sclerosis.

General observations from the study: Under F measure analysis, samples from one preparation batch co-clustered strongly. Multiple sclerosis patients had significantly lower normalized Chao1 diversity than controls. Five or six TRBV segments, TRBV5-6, TRBV5-1 and TRBV20-1 among them, were found more frequent in patients than controls.

The germline CDR1 and CDR2 sequences are SNHLY and FYNNEI. J was trimmed by 4 bases and V by 5 bases; bases with no gene match: 3. CDR3 size: 14 residues. The library was made from cDNA and included unique molecular identifiers. Roughly 500,000 cDNA molecules came from approximately 1 to 10 million T cells. TCRdb redid the calling of the PCR reads with MiXCR, one entry per CDR3 protein. The sample gives a few hundred thousand distinct CDR3 sequences, under 55% of which show up once; over 10% is in the top ten. This clonotype was found once. As yet, its antigen is unknown. What was sequenced was blood. V is TRBV2 and J is TRBJ2-1; 9 bases fit TRBD1. This clonotype originated in a girl aged 5-17 years with multiple sclerosis. The CDR3 sequence is CASSTGGIYNEQFF. CDR3 sequence (DNA): TGTGCCAGCAGTACAGGGGGCATTTACAATGAGCAGTTCTTC.